These 29 T cell receptor beta chains originate from one sample sequenced in a study of OX40 agonist ivuxolimab in advanced cancers. Sequencing used immunoSEQ multiplex PCR; TCRdb keeps in-frame clones, though not all of them. The sample comprises roughly 50,000 clones, just under 85% of which are singletons, and around 1.3% rests with the top ten. The input for sequencing was CD4+ or CD8+ T cells sorted from blood, taken in a trial of the OX40 agonist ivuxolimab. The source of these receptors is an adult with an advanced solid tumor such as melanoma, head and neck, liver or kidney cancer.

V gene TRBV28 combines with J gene TRBJ1-2; 8 bases map to TRBD1. This CDR3 is built from 15 residues. V lost 4 bases, J lost 2 bases, and 6 bases stayed unmatched. Germline CDR1 MDHEN, CDR2 SYDVKM. The CDR3 protein is CASSSYRQGNYGYTF. In DNA, the CDR3 is TGTGCCAGCAGTTCCTACCGACAGGGGAACTATGGCTACACCTTC.

The chain joins TRBV5-1 to TRBJ1-2; D ambiguous. Per germline, CDR1 SGHRS and CDR2 YFSETQ. Trimming took off 0 bases at V and 0 bases at J, with 6 bases between the two ends. The CDR3 contains 14 residues. CDR3 sequence reads: CASSLGDANYGYTF. The CDR3 DNA reads as TGCGCCAGCAGCTTGGGGGATGCTAACTATGGCTACACCTTC.

V gene TRBV7-6 combines with J gene TRBJ1-1; no reliable D call. Germline CDR1 reads SGHVS; CDR2 reads FNYEAQ. The V end lost 0 bases, the J end lost 6 bases, and 8 bases lay between the germline ends. The CDR3 is made up of 13 amino acids. The CDR3 nucleotides read TGTGCCAGCAGCTTAGCGTTGGACGCTGAAGCTTTCTTT. It encodes CASSLALDAEAFF.

This clone was detected once. The V call is TRBV6-5, the J call TRBJ1-5; a possible D gene is TRBD1 (6 bases). The CDR3 runs 15 residues. With 4 bases removed from V and 1 base from J, the gap between germline ends came to 11 bases. The V gene's germline CDR1 is MNHEY and CDR2 SVGAGI. In DNA form, the CDR3 reads TGTGCCAGCAGTTCCAAAACAGGGAGCAATCAGCCCCAGCATTTT. It yields the protein CASSSKTGSNQPQHF.

This chain links TRBV19 with TRBJ2-3; 7 nucleotides match TRBD2. The V segment lost 5 bases and the J segment 7 bases; nucleotides outside the gene matches: 18. CDR1 is LNHDA, CDR2 SQIVND, per germline (reference sequence). This CDR3 is 17 amino acids long. This CDR3 reads CASSPTHSGPTGNTQYF. The CDR3, as DNA: TGTGCCAGTAGTCCGACGCATAGCGGGCCAACCGGGAATACGCAGTATTTT. Based on the CDR3 plus reference TRBV19 and TRBJ2-3, the full variable domain is DGGITQSPKYLFRKEGQNVTLSCEQNLNHDAMYWYRQDPGQGLRLIYYSQIVNDFQKGDIAEGYSVSREKKESFPLTVTSAQKNPTAFYLCASSPTHSGPTGNTQYFGPGTRLTVL.

This clone was observed once. The chain links TRBV10-1 to TRBJ2-1; 7 nucleotides align to TRBD2. CDR3 length equals 15 residues. The germline CDR1 and CDR2 sequences are WNHNN and SYGVQD (reference sequence). Trimming took 3 bases from V and 9 from J; bases not matched to a gene: 11. The CDR3 loop reads CASSDSGGRLGEQFF. The CDR3, as DNA: TGCGCCAGCAGTGACTCGGGAGGCCGACTAGGTGAGCAGTTCTTC.

This chain links TRBV6-4 with TRBJ2-2; D gene ambiguous. The V gene lost 5 bases and the J gene lost 3 bases, with 7 bases spanning the gap. Germline V gives CDR1 MRHNA, CDR2 SNTAGT. This CDR3 spans 13 amino acids. CDR3 nucleotides: TGTGCCAGCAGTCAAACTTACACCGGGGAGCTGTTTTTT. Residues: CASSQTYTGELFF.

This chain connects TRBV28 to TRBJ1-5, with TRBD1 matching over 7 bases. CDR1 is MDHEN and CDR2 is SYDVKM in the germline V gene. This CDR3 contains 14 residues. J lost 2 bases, V lost 6 bases, and 4 bases had no gene match. CDR3 DNA sequence: TGTGCCAGCAGCCGGGGACAGCGCAATCAGCCCCAGCATTTT. Residues: CASSRGQRNQPQHF.

This chain joins TRBV28 and TRBJ2-1; 12 bases are a match to TRBD2. The trim removed 6 bases at V and 6 bases at J, leaving 18 bases unmatched. CDR1 and CDR2 (germline): MDHEN, SYDVKM. The CDR3 consists of 19 residues. The chain's CDR3 is CASRLTPPRTSGKSNEQFF. For the CDR3, the DNA is TGTGCCAGCAGGTTAACCCCACCTAGGACTAGCGGGAAGAGCAATGAGCAGTTCTTC.

This clone occurred once. The genes are TRBV7-3 and TRBJ2-1; tentative D call: TRBD1 (5 bases). The V gene's germline CDR1 is SGHTA and CDR2 FQGTGA. V lost 0 bases to trimming and J lost 10 bases, with 7 bases between them. There are 12 residues in the CDR3. CDR3 region: CASSLTGVEQFF. Written as DNA, the CDR3 is TGTGCCAGCAGCTTAACAGGGGTCGAGCAGTTCTTC.

The rearrangement joins TRBV6-6 to TRBJ1-2; D is perhaps TRBD1 (5 bases). CDR1 MNHNY and CDR2 SVGAGI come from the germline V gene (reference sequence). V was trimmed by 7 bases and J by 3 bases, leaving 15 bases between them. The CDR3 runs to 14 residues. The CDR3 reads CASTQQETDYGYTF. CDR3 sequence (DNA): TGTGCCAGCACCCAACAGGAGACAGACTATGGCTACACCTTC.

V is TRBV5-1 and J is TRBJ2-1; 11 nucleotides line up with TRBD2. The CDR3 has 14 residues. The germline CDR1 and CDR2 sequences are SGHRS and YFSETQ. Trimming removed 7 bases from V and 4 bases from J; junction bases left unmatched: 4. DNA of the CDR3: TGCGCCAGCTCCGGGACTAGCGGTTACAATGAGCAGTTCTTC. Amino acid sequence: CASSGTSGYNEQFF.

V is TRBV7-3 and J is TRBJ2-1, with 7 bases identical to TRBD1. Trimming took 2 bases from V and 4 from J; bases not matched to a gene: 5. The V gene's germline CDR1 is SGHTA and CDR2 FQGTGA. This CDR3 comprises 15 residues. The CDR3 region is CASSLGQGDYNEQFF. The CDR3 nucleotides read TGTGCCAGCAGCTTAGGCCAGGGGGATTACAATGAGCAGTTCTTC.

J is TRBJ1-3 and V is TRBV5-6, with 9 bases aligning to TRBD1. Germline CDR1 is SGHDT and CDR2 is YYEEEE. The CDR3 spans 13 residues. Unmatched junction bases numbered 8, after V lost 4 bases and J lost 12 bases. CDR3 sequence: CASSAGQGTFIYF. As DNA, the CDR3 is TGTGCCAGCAGCGCCGGACAGGGGACTTTCATATATTTT.

V gene TRBV7-2 combines with J gene TRBJ2-7; D unresolved. CDR1 and CDR2 from the germline V gene are SGHTA and FQGNSA. V dropped 5 bases and J dropped 7 bases, with 9 bases sitting between them. The CDR3 spans 11 residues. DNA of the CDR3: TGTGCCAGCAGCCCGATGACAGAGCAGTACTTC. This translates into CASSPMTEQYF. Variable domain in full (rest from reference TRBV7-2 and TRBJ2-7): GAGVSQSPSNKVTEKGKDVELRCDPISGHTALYWYRQSLGQGLEFLIYFQGNSAPDKSGLPSDRFSAERTGGSVSTLTIQRTQQEDSAVYLCASSPMTEQYFGPGTRLTVT.

This clone was observed a single time. The chain is built from TRBV4-1 and TRBJ2-7, with a tentative D call TRBD1 (6 bases). The CDR3 extends over 14 amino acids. V was shortened by 1 base and J by 2 bases, with 9 bases between the two germline ends. Germline lookup yields CDR1 MGHRA and CDR2 YSYEKL. The CDR3 nucleotides are TGCGCCAGCAGCCAAGTGGACAGCACCTACGAGCAGTACTTC. This sequence encodes CASSQVDSTYEQYF.

The chain couples TRBV2 to TRBJ2-3; D remains unclear. V was cut by 8 bases and J by 3 bases, with 18 bases left in between. This CDR3 region has 15 residues. From germline, CDR1 is SNHLY and CDR2 FYNNEI. DNA for the CDR3: TGTGCCAGCGGATTGGGGTTACTTGGGACAGATACGCAGTATTTT. Translated, it gives CASGLGLLGTDTQYF. The whole variable domain, filled in from reference TRBV2 and TRBJ2-3, reads EPEVTQTPSHQVTQMGQEVILRCVPISNHLYFYWYRQILGQKVEFLVSFYNNEISEKSEIFDDQFSVERPDGSNFTLKIRSTKLEDSAMYFCASGLGLLGTDTQYFGPGTRLTVL.

The rearrangement uses TRBV27 and TRBJ2-2, with 10 positions matching TRBD2. V was clipped by 5 bases and J by 4 bases; unmatched bases: 10. Per germline, CDR1 MNHEY and CDR2 SMNVEV (reference sequence). This CDR3 contains 17 residues. CDR3 nucleotides: TGTGCCAGCAGTGGAAGGACTAGCGGAACCAGCACCGGGGAGCTGTTTTTT. Translated, it gives CASSGRTSGTSTGELFF.

This chain links TRBV12-5 with TRBJ2-3; 10 bases line up with TRBD2. Germline-derived CDR1 and CDR2 are LGHNT and FRNRAP. This CDR3 spans 18 amino acids. The V gene end was trimmed by 1 base and the J gene end by 0 bases; junction bases not matched to a gene: 7. CDR3 residues: CASGLGAGGASSTDTQYF. Here the CDR3 DNA reads TGTGCTAGTGGTTTGGGAGCGGGAGGGGCTTCTAGCACAGATACGCAGTATTTT.

The CDR3, as DNA: TGTGCCAGCAGCTTTTACAGGGCCAACCAGCCCCAGCATTTT. Its protein is CASSFYRANQPQHF. The V and J genes are TRBV5-6 and TRBJ1-5; possibly TRBD1 for D (6 bases). The V and J ends lost 2 bases and 7 bases respectively, with 13 bases between them. From germline, CDR1 is SGHDT and CDR2 YYEEEE. There are 14 residues in the CDR3.

This clone was observed a single time. CDR3 loop: CASSSGTGGQPQHF. The CDR3 DNA reads as TGTGCCAGCAGTTCCGGGACTGGGGGACAGCCCCAGCATTTT. The genes are TRBV28 and TRBJ1-5, with D possibly matching TRBD1 (5 bases). Per germline, CDR1 MDHEN and CDR2 SYDVKM. The CDR3 runs to 14 residues. The V end lost 4 bases, the J end lost 7 bases, and 14 bases lay between the germline ends.

By sample share, this clone is medium-sized. The V call is TRBV7-8, the J call TRBJ1-1; the D gene is possibly TRBD1 (5 bases). The CDR3 is 13 residues long. Germline CDR1 reads SGHVS; CDR2 reads FQNEAQ. Trimming cost V 5 bases and J 1 base, with 8 bases left between them. This chain's CDR3 is CASSVDTNTEAFF. The CDR3 coding sequence is TGTGCCAGCAGCGTGGACACGAACACTGAAGCTTTCTTT.

The gene calls are TRBV7-2 and TRBJ2-7; D might be TRBD1 or TRBD2, each matching 5 bases. V was shortened by 10 bases and J by 5 bases, with 18 bases between the two germline ends. The CDR3 extends over 13 amino acids. CDR1 is SGHTA, CDR2 FQGNSA, per germline. The CDR3 spells CATLTTEGHEQYF. Written as DNA, the CDR3 is TGTGCCACCTTGACGACAGAGGGCCACGAGCAGTACTTC.

V usage is TRBV4-1 and J usage is TRBJ2-7; D not certain. The V end lost 0 bases, the J end lost 3 bases, and 12 bases lay between the germline ends. Germline V CDR1 and CDR2: MGHRA, YSYEKL. The CDR3 length is 15 residues. This chain's CDR3 is CASSQDDSSDYEQYF. The CDR3 DNA sequence: TGCGCCAGCAGCCAAGATGATTCCTCAGACTACGAGCAGTACTTC.

The chain links TRBV28 to TRBJ2-1; D ambiguous. Germline CDR1 reads MDHEN; CDR2 reads SYDVKM. The length of the CDR3 is 15 residues. Trimming took 7 bases from V and 0 from J, leaving 13 bases between them. CDR3 nucleotides: TGTGCCAGCACCACATACCCCAGCTCCTACAATGAGCAGTTCTTC. Translation gives CASTTYPSSYNEQFF.

This chain links TRBV19 with TRBJ2-2, with 7 bases identical to TRBD1. Losses at the gene ends were 5 bases for V and 4 bases for J; bases not matched to a gene: 4. Germline lookup yields CDR1 LNHDA and CDR2 SQIVND (reference sequence). The CDR3 contains 14 residues. In nucleotides, the CDR3 is TGTGCCAGTAGTCAGACAGGGTCCACCGGGGAGCTGTTTTTT. Amino acids: CASSQTGSTGELFF.

V is TRBV5-4 and J is TRBJ1-2; 7 nucleotides align to TRBD1. The CDR3 runs 14 residues. Germline trimming cut 4 bases from V and 4 bases from J; bases unmatched to any gene: 7. CDR1 SGHNT and CDR2 YYREEE come from the germline V gene (reference sequence). The CDR3 bases are TGTGCCAGCAGCCCCCGAGACAGGGTCTATGGCTACACCTTC. Protein: CASSPRDRVYGYTF. Drawing the rest from reference TRBV5-4 and TRBJ1-2, the complete variable domain is ETGVTQSPTHLIKTRGQQVTLRCSSQSGHNTVSWYQQALGQGPQFIFQYYREEENGRGNFPPRFSGLQFPNYSSELNVNALELDDSALYLCASSPRDRVYGYTFGSGTRLTVV.

The chain joins TRBV11-2 to TRBJ1-1, with no clear D. Between the trimmed V and J ends, which lost 0 bases and 5 bases, there was a span of 10 bases. Germline lookup yields CDR1 SGHAT and CDR2 FQNNGV. The CDR3 is made up of 14 amino acids. The CDR3 region has the DNA TGTGCCAGCAGCTTAGATAGGCTAGTTACTGAAGCTTTCTTT. It encodes CASSLDRLVTEAFF.

The CDR3: CASSPPGKEREGDEQFF. The CDR3 DNA reads as TGTGCCAGCAGCCCCCCCGGAAAGGAGCGGGAAGGGGATGAGCAGTTCTTC. The chain combines TRBV5-5 with TRBJ2-1; 7 bases map to TRBD2. From germline, CDR1 is SGHKS and CDR2 YYEKEE (reference sequence). This CDR3 is 17 amino acids long. V shed 4 bases, J shed 8 bases, and the junction held 18 bases outside the gene matches.